The following is a TCR beta chain sequence with its context. Primers used in a second PCR of roughly 7 to 12 cycles were a sample-barcoded 5' primer and a J-beta primer mix. The template-switch adaptor was a 5' adaptor with 12 random nucleotides. It tagged each cDNA molecule. Sequencing yielded, for each sample, at least 3 million paired-end reads carrying CDR3. From the 5' RACE reads, TCRdb called clonotypes with MiXCR, one entry per CDR3 protein. The data hold about 1.8 million distinct CDR3 sequences, with around half observed a single time. This CDR3 has 14 amino acids. The germline gives CDR1 SGHTA, CDR2 FQGNSA. Trimming removed 5 bases at V and 7 bases at J, with 17 bases between. The data were taken from a study of blood T cells in healthy people across ages.

The receptor's source is a middle-aged woman in good health. Sample: blood. The chain uses TRBV7-2 and TRBJ1-1; D call uncertain. The CDR3 sequence: CASSVEFRGGEAFF. The CDR3 nucleotides are TGTGCCAGCAGCGTAGAATTTCGGGGAGGTGAAGCTTTCTTT.